This passage covers 9 T cell receptor beta chains from one sample sequenced in a study of cytomegalovirus exposure and HLA in healthy donors. Primers: 60 Vbeta forward and 13 Jbeta reverse. Here immunoSEQ multiplex PCR was the method, and the copy in TCRdb shows in-frame clones only, minus some. The top ten hold roughly 8.2% of the sample, which has approximately 130,000 clones, approximately 85% seen once. Sequencing was performed on PBMCs. Receptors originate from a woman in her forties or fifties in good health and CMV-seropositive.

V usage is TRBV19 and J usage is TRBJ2-7; 10 bases agree with TRBD1. The CDR3 covers 13 residues. Per the germline V gene, CDR1 is LNHDA and CDR2 is SQIVND (reference sequence). Germline trimming cut 4 bases from V and 7 bases from J; bases unmatched to any gene: 4. CDR3 bases: TGTGCCAGTAGTACCATGGACAGGGGGGAGCAGTACTTC. Protein sequence: CASSTMDRGEQYF.

V usage is TRBV6-5 and J usage is TRBJ1-2; TRBD1 agrees at 8 bases. V was pared by 3 bases and J by 8 bases, with 5 bases of the junction left unmatched. Germline values: CDR1 MNHEY, CDR2 SVGAGI. The length of the CDR3 is 13 residues. The CDR3 reads CASSYSGGSGYTF. The CDR3 nucleotides are TGTGCCAGCAGTTATTCAGGGGGCAGCGGCTACACCTTC.

The chain joins TRBV9 to TRBJ1-3; D is undetermined. This CDR3 is 15 amino acids long. V lost 0 bases and J lost 0, with 7 bases in between. In germline, CDR1 is SGDLS, CDR2 YYNGEE. The CDR3 loop is CASSVDFGSGNTIYF. DNA of the CDR3: TGTGCCAGCAGCGTAGATTTCGGCTCTGGAAACACCATATATTTT.

The V gene is TRBV7-8, the J gene TRBJ1-2; no definite D call. V was pared by 4 bases and J by 0 bases, with 15 bases between. This CDR3 region has 16 residues. In germline, CDR1 is SGHVS, CDR2 FQNEAQ. The CDR3 DNA reads as TGTGCCAGCAGCTCGCGGGAGGTGCGAGCTAACTATGGCTACACCTTC. Translation: CASSSREVRANYGYTF.

This rearrangement joins TRBV4-1 to TRBJ1-2, with no clear D. The CDR3 is 15 residues long. Trimming stripped 1 base from V and 3 bases from J, with 12 bases between. The V gene's germline CDR1 is MGHRA and CDR2 YSYEKL. CDR3 bases: TGCGCCAGCAGCCAAGTGGCCCGTCTAGACTATGGCTACACCTTC. This sequence encodes CASSQVARLDYGYTF.

This clone was counted a few times. The chain has TRBV5-5 and TRBJ2-2; 9 bases map to TRBD2. Germline V gives CDR1 SGHKS, CDR2 YYEKEE (reference sequence). The CDR3 sequence is 16 residues long. V trimming: 0 bases; J trimming: 1 base; junction bases outside the gene matches: 1. CDR3 DNA sequence: TGTGCCAGCAGCTTGGCTAGCGGGGAGAACACCGGGGAGCTGTTTTTT. Its protein product is CASSLASGENTGELFF.

The chain uses TRBV7-3 and TRBJ2-7; a possible D gene is TRBD2 (6 bases). Germline V gene lookup returns CDR1 SGHTA and CDR2 FQGTGA. The CDR3 totals 13 residues. With 2 bases removed from V and 3 bases from J, the gap between germline ends came to 8 bases. The CDR3 here is CASSLRGGYEQYF. The CDR3 DNA reads TGTGCCAGCAGCTTACGGGGAGGCTACGAGCAGTACTTC.

V gene TRBV18 combines with J gene TRBJ1-5; TRBD1 agrees at 10 bases. CDR3 size: 18 residues. Trimming cost V 2 bases and J 0 bases; bases outside gene matches: 7. Germline CDR1 and CDR2: KGHSH and LQKENI. This CDR3 is CASSPSGTGAYSNQPQHF. The CDR3 DNA is TGTGCCAGCTCACCAAGTGGGACAGGGGCCTATAGCAATCAGCCCCAGCATTTT.

The chain uses TRBV9 and TRBJ2-3; TRBD2 is a possible D gene (6 bases). Trimming shortened V by 2 bases and J by 5 bases, and 12 bases separated the two germline ends. Germline-derived CDR1 and CDR2 are SGDLS and YYNGEE. The CDR3 has 14 residues. In DNA form, the CDR3 reads TGTGCCAGCAGCGTCGGGGGATCCCTAGATACGCAGTATTTT. It is translated as CASSVGGSLDTQYF.